This T cell receptor (beta chain) is from a study of blood T cell repertoires in COVID-19. The CDR3 consists of 19 residues. The junction had 16 bases not matched to a gene; V was cut back by 4 bases and J by 1 base. Germline V gene data show CDR1 as SEHNR and CDR2 as FQNEAQ (reference sequence). Adults between roughly 18 and 89 years of age took part from 20 to 25 US areas. Assay used: immunoSEQ multiplex PCR; TCRdb lists only in-frame clones, some missing. The table lists approximately 140,000 clones, around 80% of them singletons. V is TRBV7-9 and J is TRBJ2-1, with 7 bases identical to TRBD2. Sequencing was carried out using PBMCs or T cells enriched from blood (not recorded which). The clonotype originates from a man aged 35-49 years with acute COVID-19. The CDR3 sequence is CASSSALGLERLSYNEQFF. The DNA of the CDR3 is TGTGCCAGCAGCTCTGCCCTCGGACTAGAGCGCCTTTCCTACAATGAGCAGTTCTTC.